The rows below give T cell receptor beta chains drawn from one sample of a study of shared T cell receptors in the human thymus. Sequencing used immunoSEQ multiplex PCR; TCRdb keeps in-frame clones, though not all of them. The sample lists approximately 760,000 clones; roughly 88% were seen once. These same data were also listed under a study on human thymus T cells.

Sequenced: thymocytes. These receptor sequences come from a girl in the first two years of life with a congenital heart defect. Both conserved end residues are part of each CDR3. Each record gives: V gene, D gene, clone size, J gene, CDR3 DNA, CDR3 protein. The D gene is left open where the match is weak. The size field is filled for only some rows; it gives once, few, many or a size class.

TRBV7-2	NA	NA	TRBJ1-1	TGTGCCAGCAGCTTATCGAGCGCGAACACTGAAGCTTTCTTT	CASSLSSANTEAFF
TRBV2	NA	NA	TRBJ1-1	TGTGCCAGCAGTCGGGAAGGGCAGATGAACACTGAAGCTTTCTTT	CASSREGQMNTEAFF
TRBV18	TRBD1	NA	TRBJ1-1	TGTGCCAGCTCACCAGAGACAGGGCTGAACACTGAAGCTTTCTTT	CASSPETGLNTEAFF
TRBV30	TRBD2	NA	TRBJ2-3	TGTGCCTGGAAAACTAGCGGGGGGGCCGGGACGCAGTATTTT	CAWKTSGGAGTQYF
TRBV15	NA	NA	TRBJ1-1	TGTGCCACAAATTTGGCAGGGTCCACTGAAGCTTTCTTT	CATNLAGSTEAFF
TRBV2	NA	few	TRBJ1-1	TGTGCCAGCAGTGGTCTCTCTGAAGCTTTCTTT	CASSGLSEAFF
TRBV28	TRBD1	NA	TRBJ2-2	TGTGCCAGCAGTTTTAAGACAGGGAAGATTTACGGGGAGCTGTTTTTT	CASSFKTGKIYGELFF
TRBV25-1	NA	NA	TRBJ2-7	TGTGCCAGCAGTGAATCCCCGTGCGGGGCCAGCTCCTACGAGCAGTACTTC	CASSESPCGASSYEQYF
TRBV27	NA	NA	TRBJ1-2	TGTGCCAGCAGTTTAGGCCGGAGAGGCCCTAACTATGGCTACACCTTC	CASSLGRRGPNYGYTF
TRBV28	TRBD1	NA	TRBJ1-2	TGTGCCAGCAGTACGCAGGGGGCGCGTGGCTACACCTTC	CASSTQGARGYTF
TRBV14	NA	NA	TRBJ1-1	TGTGCCAGCAGCCAAGATATGAGATCGGGGGAGGGAGCCGAGGGGAGCACTGAAGCTTTCTTT	CASSQDMRSGEGAEGSTEAFF
TRBV5-6	NA	NA	TRBJ2-7	TGTGCCAGCAGCTTGGCGGCCGGAGGACCCTACGAGCAGTACTTC	CASSLAAGGPYEQYF
TRBV7-8	NA	NA	TRBJ1-1	TGTGCCAACGCCCCCCACGGGAGGGAAGGAGCTTTCTTT	CANAPHGREGAFF
TRBV11-3	NA	NA	TRBJ2-2	TGTGCCAGCAGCCTCCGACAGAACACCGGGGAGCTGTTTTTT	CASSLRQNTGELFF
TRBV5-6	NA	few	TRBJ1-1	TGTGCCAGCAACATTTCGCAGGGCGGGGACACTGAAGCTTTCTTT	CASNISQGGDTEAFF
TRBV5-6	NA	NA	TRBJ2-5	TGTGCCAGCAGCTTGGGCTTTCAGGGCCCTAAAGAAGAGACCCAGTACTTC	CASSLGFQGPKEETQYF
TRBV5-6	NA	NA	TRBJ1-1	TGTGCCAGCAGCTTGGAGAGTGTTTTGAACACTGAAGCTTTCTTT	CASSLESVLNTEAFF
TRBV7-9	TRBD1	few	TRBJ1-3	TGTGCCAGCATATCCCGGGACAGGGGGCCGGCCAACTCTGGAAACACCATATATTTT	CASISRDRGPANSGNTIYF
TRBV9	NA	NA	TRBJ1-1	TGTGCCAGCAGCGTCGGAGTGGCTTCTGAAGCTTTCTTT	CASSVGVASEAFF
TRBV19	NA	NA	TRBJ1-6	TGTGCCAGTAGTTCGTCGCAGGGAAATTCACCCCTCCACTTT	CASSSSQGNSPLHF
TRBV11-2	NA	NA	TRBJ1-4	TGTGCCAGCAGCTATTCCCGACAGAATGAAAAACTGTTTTTT	CASSYSRQNEKLFF
TRBV28	TRBD1	NA	TRBJ1-3	TGTGCCAGTTACAGGGGCAGTGGAAACACCATATATTTT	CASYRGSGNTIYF
TRBV5-1	TRBD2	NA	TRBJ2-5	TGCGCCAGCAGCGGAACTAGGACTAGCGCGGAAGAGACCCAGTACTTC	CASSGTRTSAEETQYF
TRBV2	TRBD1	NA	TRBJ1-1	TGTGCCAGCAGTAGACGACAGGGTGGGGACACTGAAGCTTTCTTT	CASSRRQGGDTEAFF
TRBV7-4	TRBD1	NA	TRBJ2-2	TGTGCCAGCAGTCCCCTAGGGACAGACACCGGGGAGCTGTTTTTT	CASSPLGTDTGELFF
TRBV2	NA	NA	TRBJ1-1	TGTGCCACCCAGGGGTTGCACACTGAAGCTTTCTTT	CATQGLHTEAFF
TRBV7-6	TRBD1	NA	TRBJ2-3	TGTGCCAGCAGCGTGGACAGGCCCACAGATACGCAGTATTTT	CASSVDRPTDTQYF